The 28 T cell receptor beta chains listed next were all sequenced from one sample in a study of T cell responses to AZD1222 COVID-19 vaccine. Method: immunoSEQ multiplex PCR; TCRdb's copy keeps in-frame clones and lacks some. The sample includes more than 70,000 clones, about 85% of them seen just once. The sample here was peripheral blood, taken on day 0 of AZD1222 vaccination. These receptors were taken from an adult in good health.

The V gene is TRBV29-1, the J gene TRBJ1-5; a weak D match, TRBD1 (5 bases). CDR1 is SQVTM, CDR2 ANQGSEA, per germline. There are 13 residues in the CDR3. V dropped 6 bases and J dropped 6 bases, with 15 bases sitting between them. The CDR3 bases are TGCAGCGTAATATCCGGCCAGGGTCAGCCCCAGCATTTT. Translated: CSVISGQGQPQHF.

This clone was counted a few times. This chain links TRBV5-1 with TRBJ2-3; 12 nucleotides align to TRBD2. CDR1 and CDR2 from the germline V gene are SGHRS and YFSETQ. CDR3 length equals 17 residues. V lost 0 bases to trimming and J lost 2 bases; unmatched junction nucleotides: 4. CDR3 in DNA: TGCGCCAGCAGCTTGGAGCTAGCGGGGGGGCCCACAGATACGCAGTATTTT. It codes for CASSLELAGGPTDTQYF.

The V and J genes are TRBV15 and TRBJ2-1; TRBD2 might be the D (6 bases). V shed 2 bases and J shed 2 bases, with 13 bases lying between them. The CDR3 length is 16 residues. Germline CDR1 and CDR2: LNHNV and YYDKDF (reference sequence). The CDR3 bases are TGTGCCACCAGCAGACTCCGGGACTCGACCTACAATGAGCAGTTCTTC. Translating it yields CATSRLRDSTYNEQFF.

At least ten counts were recorded for this clone. This rearrangement joins TRBV7-9 to TRBJ2-7; D is perhaps TRBD2 (6 bases). The V end was cut by 7 bases, the J end by 5 bases, with 24 bases between. Germline V gene lookup returns CDR1 SEHNR and CDR2 FQNEAQ (reference sequence). The CDR3 has 16 residues. The CDR3, as DNA: TGTGCCAGCACCCCCATTGGGCGGGGAGGCCACCACGAGCAGTACTTC. Protein: CASTPIGRGGHHEQYF.

The rearrangement links TRBV11-2 to TRBJ2-7; D could derive from TRBD1 or TRBD2 (5 bases each). CDR3 length: 14 amino acids. V was trimmed by 5 bases and J by 0 bases, leaving 11 bases between them. CDR1 and CDR2 (germline): SGHAT, FQNNGV. The CDR3 region is CASSPRDGSYEQYF. The CDR3 DNA is TGTGCCAGCAGCCCCCGGGACGGCTCCTACGAGCAGTACTTC.

Only one count was recorded for this clone. J is TRBJ2-2 and V is TRBV11-1; 7 nucleotides align to TRBD2. The trim removed 2 bases at V and 4 bases at J, leaving 1 base unmatched. Germline loops: CDR1 SGHAT, CDR2 FQDESV (reference sequence). The CDR3 has 14 amino acids. As DNA, the CDR3 is TGTGCCAGCAGCTTACCGGGGGGCACCGGGGAGCTGTTTTTT. Protein: CASSLPGGTGELFF.

The V gene is TRBV6-6, the J gene TRBJ2-7; a possible D gene is TRBD2 (6 bases). Trimming pared 2 bases from V and 5 bases from J, leaving 13 bases between. Per germline, CDR1 MNHNY and CDR2 SVGAGI (reference sequence). The CDR3 is 14 residues long. In DNA form, the CDR3 reads TGTGCCAGCAGTTACCGGCTAGCGTCCCACGAGCAGTACTTC. As protein: CASSYRLASHEQYF.

This clone was recorded only once. The chain combines TRBV19 with TRBJ2-3, with a tentative D call TRBD2 (5 bases). Trimming removed 6 bases from V and 6 bases from J, with 10 bases in between. The CDR3 sequence is 12 residues long. CDR1 is LNHDA and CDR2 is SQIVND in the germline V gene (reference sequence). CDR3 DNA: TGTGCCAGTAGAACACGAGGGGATACGCAGTATTTT. This codes for CASRTRGDTQYF. The variable domain in full, with the rest retrieved from reference TRBV19 and TRBJ2-3, is DGGITQSPKYLFRKEGQNVTLSCEQNLNHDAMYWYRQDPGQGLRLIYYSQIVNDFQKGDIAEGYSVSREKKESFPLTVTSAQKNPTAFYLCASRTRGDTQYFGPGTRLTVL.

V and J are TRBV19 and TRBJ1-5; 8 bases line up with TRBD1. CDR1 and CDR2 from the germline V gene are LNHDA and SQIVND (reference sequence). The CDR3 is 15 amino acids. V lost 3 bases, J lost 5 bases, and 6 bases stayed unmatched. As DNA, the CDR3 is TGTGCCAGTAGTATGTGGGAACAGGGGGATCAGCCCCAGCATTTT. Protein: CASSMWEQGDQPQHF.

The V gene is TRBV3-1 (or the pseudogene TRBV3-2), the J gene TRBJ1-1, with D perhaps matching TRBD1 (5 bases). This CDR3 has 14 amino acids. Germline CDR1 LGHDT, CDR2 YNNKEL (reference sequence). The V and J ends lost 6 bases and 0 bases respectively, with 11 bases between them. The CDR3 sequence: CASSRMGVNTEAFF. In DNA form, the CDR3 reads TGTGCCAGCAGTCGGATGGGGGTGAACACTGAAGCTTTCTTT.

The chain carries TRBV5-4 and TRBJ1-1; D may be TRBD1 (6 bases). CDR1 and CDR2 from the germline V gene are SGHNT and YYREEE (reference sequence). Trimming cost V 9 bases and J 4 bases, with 22 bases left between them. The CDR3 length is 15 residues. CDR3 region: CATQIPAGATTEAFF. CDR3 nucleotides: TGTGCCACCCAAATCCCGGCGGGGGCCACCACTGAAGCTTTCTTT.

The chain combines TRBV4-2 with TRBJ2-5; D is ambiguous. CDR1 and CDR2 (germline): LGHNA, YNFKEQ. Deletions cut 0 bases from V and 1 base from J, with 6 bases between. This CDR3 is built from 14 residues. The CDR3 DNA follows: TGTGCCAGCAGCCAAGACACAGCCCAAGAGACCCAGTACTTC. It encodes CASSQDTAQETQYF.

The chain recombines TRBV18 with TRBJ1-5, with a tentative D call TRBD1 (5 bases). Germline V gives CDR1 KGHSH, CDR2 LQKENI. The CDR3 is made up of 18 amino acids. The ends were cut back, 2 bases at V and 1 base at J, with 18 bases in the middle. In DNA form, the CDR3 reads TGTGCCAGCTCACCAGGGGCAGGTACAATGTGGAGCAATCAGCCCCAGCATTTT. Translating it yields CASSPGAGTMWSNQPQHF.

This chain joins TRBV6-5 and TRBJ1-2, with 9 bases fitting TRBD1. Per the germline V gene, CDR1 is MNHEY and CDR2 is SVGAGI. Unmatched junction bases numbered 2, after V lost 0 bases and J lost 6 bases. CDR3 length equals 14 residues. CDR3 amino acids: CASSYSWTGDGYTF. CDR3 DNA: TGTGCCAGCAGTTACTCGTGGACAGGGGATGGCTACACCTTC.

Here the CDR3 DNA reads TGTGCCATCAGTGAGTCGGACAGGGTTAACTATGGCTACACCTTC. Translation gives CAISESDRVNYGYTF. The V gene is TRBV10-3, the J gene TRBJ1-2; the match to TRBD1 covers 8 bases. The junction had 1 base not matched to a gene; V was cut back by 0 bases and J by 1 base. CDR3 length: 15 amino acids. Germline CDR1 is ENHRY and CDR2 is SYGVKD.

The genes are TRBV7-6 and TRBJ2-7; D is perhaps TRBD2 (6 bases). Germline-derived CDR1 and CDR2 are SGHVS and FNYEAQ. Trimming stripped 0 bases from V and 7 bases from J, with 13 bases between. The CDR3 is 14 amino acids. The CDR3 spells CASSLAMDGGEQYF. CDR3 sequence (DNA): TGTGCCAGCAGCTTAGCTATGGACGGGGGTGAGCAGTACTTC.

The V and J genes are TRBV11-1 and TRBJ1-1, with D tentatively TRBD1 (5 bases). The CDR3 consists of 14 residues. V gave up 6 bases and J gave up 4 bases, with 15 bases separating them. Germline-derived CDR1 and CDR2 are SGHAT and FQDESV (reference sequence). CDR3 nucleotides: TGTGCCAGCAGGAAAACCGGGGGATCCACTGAAGCTTTCTTT. This sequence encodes CASRKTGGSTEAFF.

The rearrangement joins TRBV28 to TRBJ2-7; D possibly uses TRBD1 or TRBD2 (5 bases each). The CDR3 runs to 13 residues. Germline-derived CDR1 and CDR2 are MDHEN and SYDVKM. Trimming shortened V by 5 bases and J by 1 base, and 9 bases separated the two germline ends. The CDR3 is CASSTGPSYEQYF. CDR3 DNA: TGTGCCAGCAGTACGGGGCCGTCCTACGAGCAGTACTTC.

This clone came up once. CDR3 region: CASSPPAGGNTGELFF. CDR3 DNA sequence: TGTGCCAGCTCACCACCGGCGGGGGGGAACACCGGGGAGCTGTTTTTT. This chain uses TRBV18 with TRBJ2-2; 8 bases are shared with TRBD2. From germline, CDR1 is KGHSH and CDR2 LQKENI. CDR3 length: 16 amino acids. V lost 0 bases, J lost 1 base, and 1 base stayed unmatched.

The chain uses TRBV18 and TRBJ2-7, with 8 bases aligning to TRBD1. The CDR3 is 14 amino acids. The germline V gene encodes CDR1 KGHSH and CDR2 LQKENI. The J segment lost 7 bases and the V segment lost 4 bases, leaving 9 bases of the junction unmatched. For the CDR3, the DNA is TGTGCCAGCTCACTCCCCGGGACAGGAAATGAGCAGTACTTC. This gives the protein CASSLPGTGNEQYF.

The chain's CDR3 is CASSADVTGPAQYF. The CDR3 DNA sequence: TGTGCCAGCAGCGCGGACGTTACAGGGCCGGCGCAGTATTTT. The chain links TRBV5-4 to TRBJ2-3; possible D gene TRBD1, 6 bases. This CDR3 has 14 residues. Trimming cost V 4 bases and J 10 bases, with 19 bases left between them. The germline gives CDR1 SGHNT, CDR2 YYREEE (reference sequence).

The J gene is TRBJ2-5, the V gene TRBV19; 8 nucleotides match TRBD1. Germline V gene sequence: CDR1 LNHDA, CDR2 SQIVND (reference sequence). This CDR3 has 15 amino acids. V gave up 5 bases and J gave up 3 bases; unmatched junction bases: 8. The CDR3 loop is CASSPSQGGKETQYF. CDR3 nucleotide sequence: TGTGCCAGTAGTCCCTCACAGGGGGGAAAAGAGACCCAGTACTTC.

This rearrangement joins TRBV11-3 to TRBJ2-1, with D possibly TRBD2 on 6 matching bases. Germline V gives CDR1 SGHNT, CDR2 YENEEA. V was trimmed by 2 bases and J by 8 bases, leaving 13 bases between them. This CDR3 has 14 residues. The CDR3 DNA reads as TGTGCCAGCAGCTTATCCGGGTGGGGGGATGAGCAGTTCTTC. Its translation is CASSLSGWGDEQFF.

The chain recombines TRBV18 with TRBJ2-3, with D hard to call. The ends were cut back, 3 bases at V and 2 bases at J, with 12 bases in the middle. This CDR3 region has 15 residues. CDR1 and CDR2 from the germline V gene are KGHSH and LQKENI. Written as DNA, the CDR3 is TGTGCCAGCTCACCCCCGTTTGATTTCACAGATACGCAGTATTTT. It is translated as CASSPPFDFTDTQYF. Full variable domain (missing parts from reference TRBV18 and TRBJ2-3): NAGVMQNPRHLVRRRGQEARLRCSPMKGHSHVYWYRQLPEEGLKFMVYLQKENIIDESGMPKERFSAEFPKEGPSILRIQQVVRGDSAAYFCASSPPFDFTDTQYFGPGTRLTVL.

V usage is TRBV6-5 and J usage is TRBJ1-2; possibly TRBD1 for D (6 bases). V lost 1 base, J lost 3 bases, and 12 bases lay in between. This CDR3 region has 15 residues. The germline gives CDR1 MNHEY, CDR2 SVGAGI. The CDR3 DNA reads as TGTGCCAGCAGTTACTATGACAGGCTGGACTATGGCTACACCTTC. Translation gives CASSYYDRLDYGYTF.

This chain uses TRBV7-2 with TRBJ2-1; D call uncertain. Looked up from germline, CDR1 is SGHTA and CDR2 is FQGNSA. This CDR3 is built from 14 residues. V was trimmed by 1 base and J by 6 bases, leaving 10 bases between them. The CDR3, as DNA: TGTGCCAGCAGCTTAGTCGGCTGGGGCAATGAGCAGTTCTTC. Protein: CASSLVGWGNEQFF. Full variable domain (rest looked up from reference TRBV7-2 and TRBJ2-1): GAGVSQSPSNKVTEKGKDVELRCDPISGHTALYWYRQSLGQGLEFLIYFQGNSAPDKSGLPSDRFSAERTGGSVSTLTIQRTQQEDSAVYLCASSLVGWGNEQFFGPGTRLTVL.

The chain couples TRBV4-1 to TRBJ2-3; 11 bases agree with TRBD1. The J segment lost 4 bases and the V segment lost 5 bases, leaving 8 bases of the junction unmatched. CDR1 is MGHRA, CDR2 YSYEKL, per germline. This CDR3 has 16 residues. CDR3: CASSLPRDRGADTQYF. In nucleotides, the CDR3 is TGCGCCAGCAGCTTGCCCCGGGACAGGGGGGCAGATACGCAGTATTTT.

This chain connects TRBV14 to TRBJ1-5; D is unresolved. Germline CDR1 SGHDN, CDR2 FVKESK. The CDR3 spans 16 residues. V was pared by 0 bases and J by 9 bases, with 18 bases between. CDR3 in DNA: TGTGCCAGCAGCCAAGATACGGGCCAGGAGATCCTGCCCCAGCATTTT. Translated: CASSQDTGQEILPQHF.